These 18 T cell receptor beta chains were all obtained from the same sample, sequenced in a study of OX40 agonist ivuxolimab in advanced cancers. TCRdb's table, derived via immunoSEQ multiplex PCR, lists solely in-frame clones and lacks some. Here the sample spans tens of thousands of clones, approximately 90% being singletons. Specimen: CD4+ or CD8+ T cells sorted from blood, collected in a trial of the OX40 agonist ivuxolimab. These receptors were obtained from an adult with an advanced solid tumor such as melanoma, head and neck, liver or kidney cancer.

V gene TRBV6-1 combines with J gene TRBJ2-5; D is unresolved. This CDR3 is 14 amino acids long. Trimming removed 6 bases at V and 1 base at J, with 12 bases between. Germline CDR1 is MNHNS and CDR2 is SASEGT. The CDR3 reads CASSDPGVQETQYF. The CDR3 DNA sequence: TGTGCCAGCAGCGACCCGGGCGTCCAAGAGACCCAGTACTTC.

The V and J genes are TRBV6-1 and TRBJ2-3, with D tentatively TRBD2 (6 bases). Trimming took 0 bases from V and 1 from J, leaving 8 bases between them. The CDR3 extends over 15 amino acids. Germline V lookup: CDR1 MNHNS, CDR2 SASEGT. The CDR3 sequence: CASSEAWGGTDTQYF. CDR3 nucleotides: TGTGCCAGCAGTGAAGCCTGGGGGGGCACAGATACGCAGTATTTT.

This clone was observed a few times. The same CDR3 is also encoded by other DNA sequences in this sample. The chain combines TRBV6-1 with TRBJ2-7; D possibly matches TRBD1 or TRBD2 (5 bases each). Trimming shortened V by 6 bases and J by 7 bases, and 13 bases separated the two germline ends. Germline V gene lookup returns CDR1 MNHNS and CDR2 SASEGT. The CDR3 runs to 12 residues. In DNA, the CDR3 is TGTGCCAGCAGGGACGGGGCGGGTGAGCAGTACGTC. Protein: CASRDGAGEQYV.

The CDR3 spells CAISGTTAPGSPEAFF. The DNA for the CDR3 is TGTGCCATCAGTGGGACGACAGCCCCGGGTAGCCCTGAAGCTTTCTTT. The genes are TRBV10-3 and TRBJ1-1, with a weak D call TRBD1 (5 bases). The CDR3 length is 16 residues. The germline gives CDR1 ENHRY, CDR2 SYGVKD. V was trimmed by 4 bases and J by 6 bases, leaving 21 bases between them.

The V call is TRBV29-1, the J call TRBJ2-7; D might be TRBD1 or TRBD2, each matching 6 bases. Trimming removed 7 bases from V and 4 bases from J, with 11 bases in between. This CDR3 region has 11 residues. Germline V gene sequence: CDR1 SQVTM, CDR2 ANQGSEA. The CDR3 coding sequence is TGCAGCGCCGGAGGGGGATACGAGCAGTACTTC. This translates into CSAGGGYEQYF.

The chain joins TRBV7-8 to TRBJ2-7; D is unclear. Trimming stripped 2 bases from V and 4 bases from J, with 18 bases between. CDR1 is SGHVS and CDR2 is FQNEAQ in the germline V gene. The CDR3 contains 16 residues. This CDR3 is CASSLNAPEMVYEQYF. The CDR3 region has the DNA TGTGCCAGCAGCTTAAACGCACCGGAGATGGTATACGAGCAGTACTTC.

The chain links TRBV27 to TRBJ2-1; D call uncertain. The CDR3 runs 14 residues. Trimming stripped 2 bases from V and 10 bases from J, with 15 bases between. Germline loops: CDR1 MNHEY, CDR2 SMNVEV (reference sequence). The chain's CDR3 is CASSLSLEGLEQFF. As DNA, the CDR3 is TGTGCCAGCAGTTTAAGTCTCGAAGGGCTCGAGCAGTTCTTC.

This rearrangement joins TRBV2 to TRBJ1-2, with no clear D. Germline CDR1 is SNHLY and CDR2 is FYNNEI. The length of the CDR3 is 19 residues. Trimming left V 3 bases short and J 2 bases short, with 25 bases between. As DNA, the CDR3 is TGTGCCAGCAGTGACGACCTTGATTTCGTTACTACGGACAACTATGGCTACACCTTC. Translating it yields CASSDDLDFVTTDNYGYTF.

The chain is built from TRBV9 and TRBJ1-4; D remains unclear. CDR1 SGDLS and CDR2 YYNGEE come from the germline V gene. The CDR3 spans 17 residues. The V end lost 0 bases, the J end lost 0 bases, and 12 bases lay between the germline ends. Here the CDR3 reads CASSVATGTATNEKLFF. DNA for the CDR3: TGTGCCAGCAGCGTAGCTACCGGAACTGCAACTAATGAAAAACTGTTTTTT. The entire variable domain, with the rest obtained from reference TRBV9 and TRBJ1-4, is as follows: DSGVTQTPKHLITATGQRVTLRCSPRSGDLSVYWYQQSLDQGLQFLIQYYNGEERAKGNILERFSAQQFPDLHSELNLSSLELGDSALYFCASSVATGTATNEKLFFGSGTQLSVL.

The J gene is TRBJ1-2, the V gene TRBV10-2, with 9 bases that match TRBD1. J lost 6 bases, V lost 5 bases, and 4 bases had no gene match. CDR1 and CDR2 from the germline V gene are WSHSY and SAAADI. The CDR3 length is 13 residues. The CDR3 region has the DNA TGCGCCAGCAGTTTCAGGGACAGGGATGGCTACACCTTC. This sequence encodes CASSFRDRDGYTF.

The chain recombines TRBV28 with TRBJ2-2; 7 bases agree with TRBD1. CDR1 MDHEN and CDR2 SYDVKM come from the germline V gene. The CDR3 is 16 amino acids. The trim removed 3 bases at V and 6 bases at J, leaving 10 bases unmatched. The CDR3 reads CASSFTGTADAGELFF. The CDR3 DNA reads as TGTGCCAGCAGTTTTACCGGGACAGCGGACGCCGGGGAGCTGTTTTTT.

V gene TRBV2 combines with J gene TRBJ2-3, with D perhaps matching TRBD2 (7 bases). Germline V gene data show CDR1 as SNHLY and CDR2 as FYNNEI. CDR3 length: 18 residues. Trimming left V 3 bases short and J 4 bases short, with 23 bases between. CDR3 in DNA: TGTGCCAGCAGTGAGACGGCGAGTCGGGGGGCCGTGGCAGATACGCAGTATTTT. Protein sequence: CASSETASRGAVADTQYF.

DNA for the CDR3: TGTGCCAGCAACCCTGTGGGGGCGACCTACGAGCAGTACTTC. This sequence encodes CASNPVGATYEQYF. The rearrangement joins TRBV27 to TRBJ2-7; a possible D gene is TRBD1 (6 bases). The CDR3 is 14 residues long. V lost 7 bases, J lost 2 bases, and 15 bases lay in between. Germline V lookup: CDR1 MNHEY, CDR2 SMNVEV (reference sequence).

V usage is TRBV9 and J usage is TRBJ1-5; D remains ambiguous. The germline V gene has CDR1 SGDLS and CDR2 YYNGEE. The CDR3 contains 15 residues. V lost 0 bases, J lost 4 bases, and 11 bases lay in between. CDR3 DNA: TGTGCCAGCAGCGTAGAGGAAGGATTTAATCAGCCCCAGCATTTT. It codes for CASSVEEGFNQPQHF.

The chain joins TRBV10-3 to TRBJ1-1, with TRBD1 matching 8 bases. The germline V gene has CDR1 ENHRY and CDR2 SYGVKD. This CDR3 has 13 amino acids. Trimming cost V 7 bases and J 1 base; bases outside gene matches: 2. CDR3 DNA: TGTGCCATCAACAGGGGGGAGAACACTGAAGCTTTCTTT. It codes for CAINRGENTEAFF.

The rearrangement uses TRBV9 and TRBJ2-5, with D perhaps TRBD2 (6 bases). Germline-derived CDR1 and CDR2 are SGDLS and YYNGEE. CDR3 size: 14 residues. The V and J ends lost 2 bases and 1 base respectively, with 9 bases between them. DNA for the CDR3: TGTGCCAGCAGCGTGGGGACTTTCCAAGAGACCCAGTACTTC. Translation: CASSVGTFQETQYF.

The chain joins TRBV27 to TRBJ2-7, with 7 positions matching TRBD2. This CDR3 contains 14 residues. J was trimmed by 3 bases and V by 3 bases; bases with no gene match: 5. Germline CDR1 reads MNHEY; CDR2 reads SMNVEV (reference sequence). The CDR3 coding sequence is TGTGCCAGCAGTTTCGGTAGCGGGTACTACGAGCAGTACTTC. As protein: CASSFGSGYYEQYF.

The chain links TRBV28 to TRBJ2-1, with D maybe TRBD1 (6 bases). The CDR3 consists of 12 residues. Per germline, CDR1 MDHEN and CDR2 SYDVKM. V lost 7 bases to trimming and J lost 5 bases, with 9 bases between them. In DNA form, the CDR3 reads TGTGCCAGCAATAGGGGGAACAATGAGCAGTTCTTC. Its translation: CASNRGNNEQFF.